This passage covers 18 T cell receptor beta chains from one sample sequenced in a study of blood T cells in healthy people across ages. Together with a sample-barcoded 5' primer, a J-beta primer mix was included in a second PCR lasting roughly 6 to 12 cycles. TCRdb re-derived calls from the 5' RACE reads in MiXCR, one entry per CDR3 protein. Here the sample spans about 640,000 distinct CDR3 sequences, roughly three fifths being singletons. Sequencing input: blood. These TCRs come from a man aged 55-75 years in good health.

This clonotype occurred many times. The chain uses TRBV10-1 and TRBJ2-1; D is ambiguous. The germline V gene encodes CDR1 WNHNN and CDR2 SYGVQD (reference sequence). This CDR3 is 14 amino acids long. The V end lost 0 bases, the J end lost 9 bases, and 12 bases lay between the germline ends. The CDR3 loop reads CASSESSQLPEQFF. The DNA for the CDR3 is TGCGCCAGCAGTGAGTCCAGCCAGCTCCCTGAGCAGTTCTTC.

The CDR3 protein is CASSPNTNEQFF. The CDR3 DNA sequence: TGTGCCAGCTCCCCAAACACTAATGAGCAGTTCTTC. The chain has TRBV18 and TRBJ2-1, with D uncertain. The CDR3 spans 12 residues. Trimming took 6 bases from V and 7 from J, leaving 10 bases between them. Germline V gives CDR1 KGHSH, CDR2 LQKENI.

The gene calls are TRBV20-1 and TRBJ2-5; 8 nucleotides match TRBD2. The CDR3 consists of 13 residues. Germline-derived CDR1 and CDR2 are DFQATT and SNEGSKA (reference sequence). The V segment lost 3 bases and the J segment 5 bases; nucleotides outside the gene matches: 5. The CDR3 spells CSASGGAFETQYF. The CDR3, as DNA: TGCAGTGCTAGCGGGGGGGCCTTTGAGACCCAGTACTTC.

The V call is TRBV7-2, the J call TRBJ2-5; D is possibly TRBD2 (6 bases). CDR3 length: 17 amino acids. Trimming stripped 6 bases from V and 5 bases from J, with 25 bases between. CDR1 and CDR2 from the germline V gene are SGHTA and FQGNSA. The CDR3: CASSRPAGRVSLETQYF. Here the CDR3 DNA reads TGTGCCAGCAGTCGTCCGGCGGGGCGAGTAAGTTTGGAGACCCAGTACTTC.

The chain joins TRBV4-1 to TRBJ2-3; D gene uncertain. The V gene lost 1 base and the J gene lost 2 bases, with 16 bases spanning the gap. The CDR3 is 17 residues long. From germline, CDR1 is MGHRA and CDR2 YSYEKL. The CDR3 bases are TGCGCCAGCAGCCAAGGCCCCGGACGGAAATTCACAGATACGCAGTATTTT. Amino acids: CASSQGPGRKFTDTQYF.

CDR3 in DNA: TGTGCCAGCAGAACCGGGATCATGAACACTGAAGCTTTCTTT. Its translation: CASRTGIMNTEAFF. This chain connects TRBV5-6 to TRBJ1-1; D unclear. This CDR3 contains 14 residues. Germline V CDR1 and CDR2: SGHDT, YYEEEE. Trimming cost V 5 bases and J 0 bases, with 11 bases left between them.

This sequence joins TRBV27 and TRBJ2-7; TRBD1 aligns across 7 bases. Germline-derived CDR1 and CDR2 are MNHEY and SMNVEV (reference sequence). After removal of 1 base from V and 3 bases from J, the junction contained 15 bases not matched to a gene. The CDR3 contains 18 residues. CDR3 sequence reads: CASSLYPSGTVEVYEQYF. The DNA for the CDR3 is TGTGCCAGCAGTTTATATCCCTCTGGGACAGTCGAAGTCTACGAGCAGTACTTC.

The rearrangement uses TRBV18 and TRBJ2-1; D gene ambiguous. The CDR3 extends over 15 amino acids. With 2 bases removed from V and 0 bases from J, the gap between germline ends came to 8 bases. Germline V gene data show CDR1 as KGHSH and CDR2 as LQKENI. DNA of the CDR3: TGTGCCAGCTCACCAGAGAGGAGCTCCTACAATGAGCAGTTCTTC. Translated: CASSPERSSYNEQFF.

The chain uses TRBV5-1 and TRBJ2-1, with D tentatively TRBD1 or TRBD2 (6 bases each). V was pared by 0 bases and J by 12 bases, with 19 bases between. Germline V CDR1 and CDR2: SGHRS, YFSETQ. The CDR3 consists of 15 residues. DNA for the CDR3: TGCGCCAGCAGCTTGGCGGGGGACACCCCTCAGGGGCAGTTCTTC. Translated, it gives CASSLAGDTPQGQFF.

The gene calls are TRBV5-1 and TRBJ2-2; TRBD2 matches at 13 bases. J lost 4 bases, V lost 4 bases, and 4 bases had no gene match. The CDR3 loop spans 16 amino acids. Per the germline V gene, CDR1 is SGHRS and CDR2 is YFSETQ. The CDR3 DNA follows: TGCGCCAGCAGCGCTGGACTAGCGGGGGCCACCGGGGAGCTGTTTTTT. Translated, it gives CASSAGLAGATGELFF.

This clonotype was detected once. CDR3 sequence reads: CASSVVPVSSYNEQFF. The CDR3 region has the DNA TGTGCCAGCAGCGTAGTCCCCGTCAGCTCCTACAATGAGCAGTTCTTC. The chain couples TRBV9 to TRBJ2-1; D not resolved. Germline V CDR1 and CDR2: SGDLS, YYNGEE. Trimming stripped 0 bases from V and 0 bases from J, with 10 bases between. CDR3 length equals 16 residues.

V is TRBV5-8 and J is TRBJ2-5; D is uncertain. The CDR3 contains 12 residues. V dropped 4 bases and J dropped 5 bases, with 9 bases sitting between them. Germline loops: CDR1 SGHTS, CDR2 YDEGEE. In nucleotides, the CDR3 is TGTGCCAGCAGCACCGACCTGGAGACCCAGTACTTC. Amino acids: CASSTDLETQYF.

This clonotype has a handful of counts. The chain couples TRBV7-2 to TRBJ1-2, with D possibly being TRBD1 (6 bases). The CDR3 has 12 residues. Trimming pared 5 bases from V and 8 bases from J, leaving 12 bases between. CDR1 is SGHTA, CDR2 FQGNSA, per germline. CDR3 protein: CASSLYRDGYTF. CDR3 in DNA: TGTGCCAGCAGCCTCTACAGGGACGGCTACACCTTC.

The rearrangement links TRBV14 to TRBJ2-1, with D possibly being TRBD2 (8 bases). Germline loops: CDR1 SGHDN, CDR2 FVKESK. The CDR3 totals 14 residues. Trimming stripped 4 bases from V and 8 bases from J, with 15 bases between. The CDR3 nucleotides are TGTGCCAGCAGCCCCGGGAGGGGGCAATATGAGCAGTTCTTC. The encoded protein is CASSPGRGQYEQFF.

This chain links TRBV6-2 or TRBV6-3 with TRBJ1-1; the match to TRBD1 covers 10 bases. This CDR3 contains 15 residues. The V gene end was trimmed by 4 bases and the J gene end by 5 bases; junction bases not matched to a gene: 7. Germline V gene lookup returns CDR1 MNHEY and CDR2 SVGEGT. The CDR3 DNA sequence: TGTGCCAGCAGTTCGCCGGGACAGGGGAGGACTGAAGCTTTCTTT. Its translation is CASSSPGQGRTEAFF.

This clonotype was found a few times. The V call is TRBV12-3 or TRBV12-4, the J call TRBJ2-4; 15 bases match TRBD2. With V trimmed by 5 bases and J by 7 bases, 9 bases remained unmatched. The CDR3 contains 17 residues. CDR3: CASSTYGLAGGLNIQYF. CDR3 nucleotide sequence: TGTGCCAGCAGTACCTACGGACTAGCGGGGGGGCTTAACATTCAGTACTTC.

This chain links TRBV10-3 with TRBJ2-3; D is perhaps TRBD2 (6 bases). This CDR3 contains 14 residues. Trimming pared 5 bases from V and 1 base from J, leaving 10 bases between. Germline CDR1 and CDR2: ENHRY and SYGVKD. CDR3 region: CAISQLAGTDTQYF. The CDR3 region has the DNA TGTGCCATCAGTCAATTAGCGGGCACAGATACGCAGTATTTT.

Concerning this clonotype: This may be a read error, as it is one base from a much larger clone. The chain combines TRBV6-5 with TRBJ2-5; possibly TRBD2 for D (5 bases). The germline V gene encodes CDR1 MNHEY and CDR2 SVGAGI. This CDR3 has 14 residues. This CDR3 is CASTPRGPQGTQYF. The CDR3 region has the DNA TGTGCCAGCACTCCCCGCGGGCCTCAAGGGACCCAGTACTTC.